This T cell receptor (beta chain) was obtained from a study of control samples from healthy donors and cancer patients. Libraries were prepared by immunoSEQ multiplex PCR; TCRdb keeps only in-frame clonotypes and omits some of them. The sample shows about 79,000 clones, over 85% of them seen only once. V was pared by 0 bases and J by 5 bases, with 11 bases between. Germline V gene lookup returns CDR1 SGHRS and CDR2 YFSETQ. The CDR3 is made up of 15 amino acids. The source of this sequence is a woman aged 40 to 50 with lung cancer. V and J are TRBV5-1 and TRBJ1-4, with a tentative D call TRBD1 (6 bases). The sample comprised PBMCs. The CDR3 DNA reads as TGCGCCAGCAGCTTGGGCGACAGGAAGAATGAAAAACTGTTTTTT. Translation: CASSLGDRKNEKLFF.